This T cell receptor beta chain is drawn from a study of blood T cells in healthy people across ages (dated by TCRdb to between 2015 and 2016). Study-wide context: In model experiments, template switching captured roughly one uniquely barcoded TCR beta cDNA molecule for every two T cells. To track age-related changes in TCR beta repertoire diversity, the study relied on deep sequencing normalized with unique cDNA molecular identifiers. The study analyzed two additional independent replicas of 1 million unique cDNA reads from the same blood draw for two donors, one aged 18 to 29 and one aged 80 or older. Donors were grouped into four age groups: young (average approximately 15 years), middle-aged (roughly 40), aged (about 60) and long-lived (just over 80). To avoid experimental bias, donors of different ages were distributed randomly across sequencing lanes. Paper-wide results and their limitations: Estimates of total diversity based on one million sequenced T cells were considered lower bounds and underestimates. A strong correlation was found between observed TCR beta diversity and the percentage of naive T cells measured by flow cytometry. Observed TCR beta diversity per million T cells fell roughly linearly with age, and a significant reduction was already apparent by age roughly 41. Donor CMV infection status was unknown, potentially confounding age-related changes in expanded clonotypes. Compared with the aged group, the long-lived group had more naive CD4+ T cells, fewer expanded clones and increased TCR diversity, suggesting age selection. Because profiling used bulk unsorted PBMCs, naive and antigen-experienced compartments could not be compared conclusively.

The donors were 40 or so Caucasian individuals from Russia, aged 6 to 90 years, who were systemically healthy. Each donor gave approximately 10 milliliters of peripheral blood, collected into EDTA-treated Vacutainer tubes. Ficoll-Paque density-gradient centrifugation was used to isolate PBMCs, with at least 6.5 million obtained per sample. Trizol reagent was used to extract total RNA from PBMCs, with at least 5.5 micrograms per sample. Naive CD45RAhigh/CD27high T cell percentages were measured by flow cytometry on a PBMC aliquot from every donor. Receptors were amplified or captured by 5' RACE. Sequencing instrument: Illumina HiSeq 2500. The second PCR ran for roughly 7 to 12 cycles and used a J-beta primer mix along with a sample-barcoded 5' primer. A unique molecular identifier was introduced onto each TCR beta cDNA molecule by a template-switch 5' adaptor carrying 12 random nucleotides. At least 2.5 million CDR3-containing paired-end reads were obtained from each sample. First-strand cDNA synthesis was performed from all RNA using the Mint cDNA synthesis kit, with priming by a TRBC-specific oligonucleotide. Following uracil-DNA glycosylase treatment, a first 18-cycle PCR with universal primers M1SS and BC2_uni_R was performed on all cDNA. The paper's data handling went like this. Normalization of each sample was performed by random selection of 1 million high-quality reads, each carrying a distinct molecular identifier. Instead of being binned into consensus sequences, reads that shared molecular identifiers were thrown out. CDR3 identification, clonotype clustering and error correction used MiTCR with a Q25 quality threshold and the strictest error-elimination algorithm. A nonparametric unseen species model with Euler transformation was used to estimate lower-bound total TCR beta diversity. The public reads were run again by TCRdb, first through fastp at Q25 and then through MiXCR, and only productive beta chains were kept. When rows share a CDR3 protein, they turn into one entry using the most common DNA and genes. V and J calls and clone size were set by TCRdb, not the authors. Across this sample there are fewer than 1.5 million distinct CDR3 sequences, with roughly 40% seen only once. 7.9% of the sample belongs to the ten largest clones.

CDR1 and CDR2 (WSHSY, SAAADI) derive from the germline V gene. The CDR3 runs 15 residues from the cysteine to the phenylalanine. The DNA shown is the 45-base CDR3, in frame from base 1. As regards this clonotype: Its antigen is currently not known. No much larger clone exists at a distance of one base, and base qualities are not known.

Recombination joined TRBV10-2 with TRBJ2-5, with 10 bases in between that match TRBD2. The tail of the sequence fits TRBJ2-7 better, so the J call may be wrong. Sequenced sample: blood. The receptor was derived from a woman aged 18-30 years in good health. The CDR3: CASSESVAGGLEQYF. DNA sequence: TGCGCCAGCAGTGAGTCGGTAGCGGGGGGCCTCGAGCAGTACTTC.